This record looks at one T cell receptor beta chain sequence and its context. Its antigen remains unidentified. This specimen belongs to a study of T cell clonotyping in hematopoietic cell transplantation. Findings and caveats of the study: CD4 and CD8 repertoire contributions could not be separated without sorting. Pathologically expanded recipient clonotypes increased progressively from day 30 to day 180 as diversity fell. At the given depth, recipient repertoires were over 95% de novo clonotypes.

The time point here: recipient sample about 28 days before transplant, after cytoreduction. CDR1 is MNHNY and CDR2 is SVGAGI in the germline V gene (reference sequence). Trimming took 6 bases from V and 0 from J, leaving 14 bases between them. This CDR3 spans 15 amino acids. Sequencing used immunoSEQ multiplex PCR; TCRdb keeps in-frame clones, though not all of them. The data hold about 7,400 clones, with around 89% observed a single time. This receptor was taken from a man between 60 and 75 years old with acute myeloid leukemia. Some clones in this sample may be carry-over from other donors' samples. Sequenced here: peripheral blood mononuclear cells, sampled before stem cell transplant. The gene calls are TRBV6-6 and TRBJ1-1; possible D gene TRBD1, 5 bases. CDR3 DNA sequence: TGTGCCAGCAGCGACTCGACAGAAATGAACACTGAAGCTTTCTTT. Protein sequence: CASSDSTEMNTEAFF.